The T cell receptor (beta chain) described here comes from a study of T cell responses to AZD1222 COVID-19 vaccine. General observations from the study: White British donors predominated, females outnumbered males, and clonal diversity was possibly underestimated.

The CDR3 consists of 15 residues. Germline V gives CDR1 MDHEN, CDR2 SYDVKM. The V and J ends lost 3 bases and 0 bases respectively, with 11 bases between them. Profiling relied on immunoSEQ multiplex PCR, and the TCRdb table lists in-frame clones only, not all of them. The sample shows over 100,000 clones, roughly 87% of them seen only once. This clone was observed a handful of times. Its antigen is currently unknown. The sequence came from an adult in good health. The specimen comprised peripheral blood, sampled on day 0 of AZD1222 vaccination. The rearrangement links TRBV28 to TRBJ1-1; D gene uncertain. This chain's CDR3 is CASSFMLGMNTEAFF. In DNA form, the CDR3 reads TGTGCCAGCAGTTTCATGTTGGGGATGAACACTGAAGCTTTCTTT.